This passage covers 13 T cell receptor beta chains from one sample sequenced in a study of T cells in tumors after PD-1 blockade (dated by TCRdb to about 2019). The library came from the immunoSEQ multiplex PCR assay. TCRdb provides this immuneACCESS table in a form limited to in-frame rearrangements. Some clones are lacking; in checked studies, under half of them reflect an unresolved V gene, and why the rest are absent is not known. Here the sample has 55,000 to 70,000 clones; roughly 75% occur a single time. Roughly 13% of the sample rests with the top ten. The sample's time point label, in plain terms: before anti-PD-1 therapy. The material sequenced was PBMCs, taken before anti-PD-1 treatment. The receptors were sampled from a human donor with basal cell carcinoma.

The rearrangement links TRBV15 to TRBJ1-2; maybe TRBD1 (5 bases). Germline-derived CDR1 and CDR2 are LNHNV and YYDKDF (reference sequence). V was trimmed by 5 bases and J by 7 bases, leaving 17 bases between them. This CDR3 spans 14 amino acids. Here the CDR3 reads CATSPRQGRAGYTF. The CDR3, as DNA: TGTGCCACCAGCCCCCGCCAAGGCAGGGCTGGCTACACCTTC.

The rearrangement uses TRBV23-1 and TRBJ2-7, with D maybe TRBD1 (5 bases). TRBV23-1 has ORF status, its function being uncertain. The CDR3 covers 17 residues. Deletions cut 4 bases from V and 5 bases from J, with 24 bases between. CDR3 in DNA: TGCGCCAGCAGTCTTCTTTTGCCAGGGTTATTTTTGGACGAGCAGTACTTC. Its translation: CASSLLLPGLFLDEQYF.

The V and J genes are TRBV30 and TRBJ2-5; the D gene is possibly TRBD1 (5 bases). Trimming pared 4 bases from V and 4 bases from J, leaving 16 bases between. Per germline, CDR1 GTSNPN and CDR2 SVGIG (reference sequence). The CDR3 contains 14 residues. The CDR3 sequence is CAWTGSGLGETQYF. CDR3 DNA: TGTGCCTGGACTGGGTCAGGGCTTGGAGAGACCCAGTACTTC.

The chain combines TRBV28 with TRBJ1-1, with unresolved D. Trimming removed 5 bases from V and 5 bases from J, with 12 bases in between. Germline values: CDR1 MDHEN, CDR2 SYDVKM. CDR3 length equals 13 residues. The CDR3, as DNA: TGTGCCAGCAGTGAAAAATCCCGGACTGAAGCTTTCTTT. This translates into CASSEKSRTEAFF. Full variable domain (outside the CDR3, taken from reference TRBV28 and TRBJ1-1): DVKVTQSSRYLVKRTGEKVFLECVQDMDHENMFWYRQDPGLGLRLIYFSYDVKMKEKGDIPEGYSVSREKKERFSLILESASTNQTSMYLCASSEKSRTEAFFGQGTRLTVV.

The chain carries TRBV6-5 and TRBJ2-5; 10 bases align to TRBD1. Germline CDR1 MNHEY, CDR2 SVGAGI. The CDR3 contains 15 residues. V trimming: 7 bases; J trimming: 5 bases; junction bases outside the gene matches: 10. The CDR3, as DNA: TGTGCCAGCACCCATCAAGACAGGGGGCCGGAGACCCAGTACTTC. It specifies CASTHQDRGPETQYF.

The chain is built from TRBV18 and TRBJ1-5; D ambiguous. The CDR3 consists of 14 residues. The germline V and J ends were trimmed by 6 bases and 0 bases, with 9 bases remaining between them. Germline V gene lookup returns CDR1 KGHSH and CDR2 LQKENI. The CDR3 DNA reads as TGTGCCAGCTCTTTTGAGTATAGCAATCAGCCCCAGCATTTT. Amino acids: CASSFEYSNQPQHF.

The chain couples TRBV5-4 to TRBJ1-1; the D gene is possibly TRBD1 (6 bases). V was cut by 6 bases and J by 5 bases, with 20 bases left in between. This CDR3 is 15 amino acids long. CDR1 is SGHNT and CDR2 is YYREEE in the germline V gene (reference sequence). The CDR3 spells CASTPRGVGMTEAFF. CDR3 nucleotides: TGTGCCAGCACCCCGAGGGGGGTCGGCATGACTGAAGCTTTCTTT.

This rearrangement joins TRBV2 to TRBJ2-5; perhaps TRBD2 as D (6 bases). The CDR3 is 13 residues long. Germline lookup yields CDR1 SNHLY and CDR2 FYNNEI. Trimming took 10 bases from V and 0 from J, leaving 12 bases between them. CDR3 coding DNA: TGTGCCACAATCCGGGACTACCAAGAGACCCAGTACTTC. Translated: CATIRDYQETQYF.

The J gene is TRBJ2-5, the V gene TRBV12-3 or TRBV12-4; D remains ambiguous. This CDR3 region has 12 residues. V was clipped by 2 bases and J by 5 bases, with 6 bases between them. Written as DNA, the CDR3 is TGTGCCAGCAGTTTACTACGGGAGACCCAGTACTTC. Translation gives CASSLLRETQYF.

V gene TRBV12-3 or TRBV12-4 combines with J gene TRBJ1-1; no firm D call. The CDR3 consists of 13 residues. V dropped 3 bases and J dropped 0 bases, with 5 bases sitting between them. The CDR3 loop reads CASSLTVNTEAFF. DNA of the CDR3: TGTGCCAGCAGTTTGACGGTGAACACTGAAGCTTTCTTT.

The V call is TRBV5-6, the J call TRBJ2-5, with D uncertain. Germline CDR1 SGHDT, CDR2 YYEEEE. Between the trimmed V and J ends, which lost 4 bases and 5 bases, there was a span of 6 bases. CDR3 length equals 11 residues. The CDR3 loop is CASSGGETQYF. The CDR3 region has the DNA TGTGCCAGCAGCGGTGGGGAGACCCAGTACTTC.

This rearrangement joins TRBV6-5 to TRBJ2-3, with D perhaps TRBD2 (5 bases). Trimming removed 7 bases at V and 4 bases at J, with 18 bases between. Germline CDR1 and CDR2: MNHEY and SVGAGI. The CDR3 totals 15 residues. The CDR3 DNA reads as TGTGCCAGCACTCCTAGCAAGGGTGTAGCAGATACGCAGTATTTT. It encodes CASTPSKGVADTQYF.

The chain has TRBV6-6 and TRBJ1-5, with TRBD1 identical over 7 bases. Germline loops: CDR1 MNHNY, CDR2 SVGAGI (reference sequence). Trimming removed 6 bases from V and 4 bases from J; junction bases left unmatched: 9. This CDR3 is built from 15 residues. The CDR3 sequence: CASSRDSSWNQPQHF. The CDR3 DNA sequence: TGTGCCAGCAGCCGGGACAGTAGTTGGAATCAGCCCCAGCATTTT.